The clone carrying this T cell receptor (beta chain) was counted only a few times. The antigen is undetermined. Healthy Caucasians alone served as donors. Trimming pared 2 bases from V and 0 bases from J, leaving 11 bases between. There are 16 residues in the CDR3. The entry originates in a study of identical twins. Broader study findings: Cord blood's abundant beta clonotypes had fewer insertions, unlike memory repertoires. Models predicted less out-of-frame TCR alpha sharing in monozygotic twins than was found.

One entry per CDR3 protein, called by TCRdb with MiXCR from the 5' RACE reads. This table has 1.5 million to 2 million distinct CDR3 sequences, under 35% appearing once. The sequence was collected from a newborn girl in good health. Specimen: cord blood. The V gene is TRBV12-3 or TRBV12-4, the J gene TRBJ1-5; D remains unclear. CDR3 region: CASSLSVWVSNQPQHF. CDR3 coding DNA: TGTGCCAGCAGTTTAAGTGTGTGGGTTAGCAATCAGCCCCAGCATTTT.